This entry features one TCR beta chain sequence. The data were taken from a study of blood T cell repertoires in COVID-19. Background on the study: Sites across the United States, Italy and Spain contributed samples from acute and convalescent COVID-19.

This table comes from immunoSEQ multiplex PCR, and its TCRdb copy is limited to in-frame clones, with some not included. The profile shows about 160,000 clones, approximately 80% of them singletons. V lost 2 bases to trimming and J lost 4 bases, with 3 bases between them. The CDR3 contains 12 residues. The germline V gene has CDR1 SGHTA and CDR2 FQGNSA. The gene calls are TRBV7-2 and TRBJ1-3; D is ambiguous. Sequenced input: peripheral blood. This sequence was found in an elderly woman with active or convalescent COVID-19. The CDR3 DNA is TGTGCCAGCAGCTTAATAGGAAACACCATATATTTT. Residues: CASSLIGNTIYF.